The 22 T cell receptor beta chains given below trace back to one sample, sequenced in a study of blood T cell repertoires in COVID-19. Generated by immunoSEQ multiplex PCR, the TCRdb table keeps only in-frame clones and is missing some. The table lists roughly 250,000 clones, 85% to 90% of them singletons, with roughly 0.8% in the top ten. Sample: peripheral blood. The receptors originated from a young man with acute or convalescent COVID-19.

This chain joins TRBV6-5 and TRBJ1-1, with D possibly matching TRBD1 (5 bases). Germline CDR1 reads MNHEY; CDR2 reads SVGAGI. This CDR3 has 14 amino acids. Trimming cost V 6 bases and J 0 bases, with 11 bases left between them. The CDR3 region has the DNA TGTGCCAGCAGACCTACAGGAGTGAACACTGAAGCTTTCTTT. It codes for CASRPTGVNTEAFF.

This chain joins TRBV2 and TRBJ1-2, with 9 bases that match TRBD1. The length of the CDR3 is 16 residues. In germline, CDR1 is SNHLY, CDR2 FYNNEI. V trimming: 3 bases; J trimming: 2 bases; junction bases outside the gene matches: 7. The CDR3 coding sequence is TGTGCCAGCAGTGATTGGGGACAGGGAACGAACTATGGCTACACCTTC. It translates to CASSDWGQGTNYGYTF.

The chain joins TRBV10-3 to TRBJ1-1; D ambiguous. Trimming removed 3 bases from V and 0 bases from J, with 11 bases in between. Germline V lookup: CDR1 ENHRY, CDR2 SYGVKD. The CDR3 is 15 amino acids. The CDR3 here is CAISEARVMNTEAFF. The CDR3, as DNA: TGTGCCATCAGTGAAGCCCGGGTAATGAACACTGAAGCTTTCTTT.

The count of this clone is one. The rearrangement links TRBV18 to TRBJ2-1, with 11 positions matching TRBD1. J was trimmed by 5 bases and V by 2 bases; bases with no gene match: 2. Germline V lookup: CDR1 KGHSH, CDR2 LQKENI. CDR3 length: 15 residues. CDR3 nucleotides: TGTGCCAGCTCACCAGGACAGGGGGCAAACAATGAGCAGTTCTTC. It codes for CASSPGQGANNEQFF.

The V and J genes are TRBV4-2 and TRBJ1-4, with D uncertain. CDR3 size: 13 residues. V was pared by 4 bases and J by 7 bases, with 10 bases between. Germline-derived CDR1 and CDR2 are LGHNA and YNFKEQ. CDR3 DNA: TGTGCCAGCAGCCCGAGTCGGAGTGAAAAACTGTTTTTT. Its protein product is CASSPSRSEKLFF.

This clone is a singleton in its sample. The rearrangement joins TRBV5-6 to TRBJ1-5; a weak D match, TRBD1 (6 bases). The CDR3 extends over 14 amino acids. Germline CDR1 and CDR2: SGHDT and YYEEEE. Trimming cost V 1 base and J 4 bases, with 9 bases left between them. The CDR3 region has the DNA TGTGCCAGCAGCTTGATGGGGACAAATCAGCCCCAGCATTTT. Translation: CASSLMGTNQPQHF.

The chain employs TRBV3-1 (or the pseudogene TRBV3-2) and TRBJ1-1, with TRBD1 identical over 10 bases. The CDR3 consists of 14 residues. The junction had 3 bases not matched to a gene; V was cut back by 3 bases and J by 5 bases. Germline loops: CDR1 LGHDT, CDR2 YNNKEL (reference sequence). Here the CDR3 DNA reads TGTGCCAGCAGCCACCTGGGACAGGGGACTGAAGCTTTCTTT. It yields the protein CASSHLGQGTEAFF.

Here the CDR3 DNA reads TGTGCCAGCAGCCGACAGGGAGGTTTGGGAAACACCATATATTTT. It translates to CASSRQGGLGNTIYF. The chain recombines TRBV3-1 (or the pseudogene TRBV3-2) with TRBJ1-3, with TRBD1 matching over 7 bases. J gave up 4 bases and V 4 bases, and 7 bases lay outside the gene matches. CDR3 length: 15 amino acids. The germline gives CDR1 LGHDT, CDR2 YNNKEL (reference sequence).

This chain uses TRBV27 with TRBJ2-1; 9 bases line up with TRBD2. CDR3 length: 18 amino acids. J lost 5 bases, V lost 2 bases, and 13 bases had no gene match. Germline values: CDR1 MNHEY, CDR2 SMNVEV (reference sequence). The CDR3, as DNA: TGTGCCAGCAGTTTACGGGACCCCGTGACTAGCGGAAACAATGAGCAGTTCTTC. It translates to CASSLRDPVTSGNNEQFF.

The rearrangement links TRBV7-2 to TRBJ1-6; perhaps TRBD1 as D (5 bases). V was shortened by 2 bases and J by 9 bases, with 14 bases between the two germline ends. This CDR3 comprises 15 residues. Germline CDR1 is SGHTA and CDR2 is FQGNSA. CDR3 bases: TGTGCCAGCAGCTTAAGTGGGCCAGGGCGTTCACCCCTCCACTTT. As protein: CASSLSGPGRSPLHF.

V is TRBV2 and J is TRBJ2-6; TRBD1 might be the D (7 bases). In germline, CDR1 is SNHLY, CDR2 FYNNEI. The CDR3 is 17 residues long. V gave up 8 bases and J gave up 2 bases, with 19 bases separating them. DNA for the CDR3: TGTGCCAGCGCCTACGGCAGGGGGGTAACTGGGGCCAACGTCCTGACTTTC. This encodes CASAYGRGVTGANVLTF.

The chain combines TRBV27 with TRBJ1-6; D call uncertain. The ends were cut back, 5 bases at V and 4 bases at J, with 12 bases in the middle. Germline V lookup: CDR1 MNHEY, CDR2 SMNVEV (reference sequence). This CDR3 has 15 amino acids. Here the CDR3 reads CASSPLATYNSPLHF. In nucleotides, the CDR3 is TGTGCCAGCAGTCCTTTGGCCACGTATAATTCACCCCTCCACTTT.

This chain joins TRBV11-2 and TRBJ2-3; D remains unclear. The CDR3 is 13 residues long. V lost 1 base and J lost 2, with 4 bases in between. CDR1 is SGHAT, CDR2 FQNNGV, per germline. The DNA of the CDR3 is TGTGCCAGCAGCTTAGGACTCACAGATACGCAGTATTTT. It encodes CASSLGLTDTQYF.

The rearrangement uses TRBV11-3 and TRBJ2-1; 10 bases map to TRBD1. The CDR3 has 14 residues. Germline lookup yields CDR1 SGHNT and CDR2 YENEEA. The J segment lost 7 bases and the V segment lost 5 bases, leaving 5 bases of the junction unmatched. The DNA of the CDR3 is TGTGCCAGCAGCGGGGGACAGGGGTTAAATGAGCAGTTCTTC. Amino acid sequence: CASSGGQGLNEQFF.

The chain has TRBV19 and TRBJ2-1, with 8 bases fitting TRBD1. Germline trimming cut 9 bases from V and 6 bases from J; bases unmatched to any gene: 7. Germline-derived CDR1 and CDR2 are LNHDA and SQIVND (reference sequence). The CDR3 runs to 13 residues. The CDR3 is CASDVTGGNEQFF. The DNA for the CDR3 is TGTGCCAGCGATGTAACAGGGGGCAATGAGCAGTTCTTC.

The chain links TRBV27 to TRBJ1-2, with D tentatively TRBD1 (6 bases). V lost 3 bases to trimming and J lost 6 bases, with 11 bases between them. The CDR3 is 13 amino acids. CDR1 and CDR2 (germline): MNHEY, SMNVEV (reference sequence). The CDR3 here is CASSFTGSHGYTF. As DNA, the CDR3 is TGTGCCAGCAGTTTTACAGGGTCGCATGGCTACACCTTC.

J is TRBJ2-5 and V is TRBV3-1 (or the pseudogene TRBV3-2); the D is unclear. There are 16 residues in the CDR3. The V and J ends lost 3 bases and 7 bases respectively, with 21 bases between them. Per germline, CDR1 LGHDT and CDR2 YNNKEL (reference sequence). For the CDR3, the DNA is TGTGCCAGCAGCCATTCGATGTTTACTGTGTCCGGGACCCAGTACTTC. This codes for CASSHSMFTVSGTQYF.

This clone was seen only a few times. The V and J genes are TRBV28 and TRBJ1-4; D ambiguous. Germline V gives CDR1 MDHEN, CDR2 SYDVKM. CDR3 length equals 15 residues. With 1 base removed from V and 4 bases from J, the gap between germline ends came to 10 bases. Here the CDR3 reads CASSLLGTVNEKLFF. The CDR3 DNA reads TGTGCCAGCAGTTTATTGGGCACTGTTAATGAAAAACTGTTTTTT.

This rearrangement joins TRBV6-5 to TRBJ2-3, with 11 bases identical to TRBD2. Trimming took 5 bases from V and 2 from J; bases not matched to a gene: 3. This CDR3 comprises 15 residues. Germline lookup yields CDR1 MNHEY and CDR2 SVGAGI. The CDR3 protein is CASSLAGGFTDTQYF. CDR3 nucleotides: TGTGCCAGCAGTCTAGCGGGGGGATTCACAGATACGCAGTATTTT.

This clone was seen more than once but under ten times. This CDR3 is also generated by other DNA sequences in the sample. The chain couples TRBV28 to TRBJ1-5; 7 nucleotides align to TRBD1. This CDR3 region has 12 residues. J was trimmed by 6 bases and V by 4 bases; bases with no gene match: 0. Germline assignment: CDR1 MDHEN and CDR2 SYDVKM. The CDR3 spells CASSYRGQPQHF. The CDR3 DNA reads TGTGCCAGCAGTTACAGGGGTCAGCCCCAGCATTTT. The variable domain in full, with the rest retrieved from reference TRBV28 and TRBJ1-5, is DVKVTQSSRYLVKRTGEKVFLECVQDMDHENMFWYRQDPGLGLRLIYFSYDVKMKEKGDIPEGYSVSREKKERFSLILESASTNQTSMYLCASSYRGQPQHFGDGTRLSIL.

Only one count was recorded for this clone. The rearrangement joins TRBV11-1 to TRBJ1-5; 7 positions match TRBD1. Germline V CDR1 and CDR2: SGHAT, FQDESV (reference sequence). This CDR3 contains 15 residues. V lost 5 bases to trimming and J lost 5 bases; unmatched junction nucleotides: 9. The chain's CDR3 is CASSPSPDRDQPQHF. CDR3 DNA: TGTGCCAGCAGCCCAAGTCCCGACAGGGATCAGCCCCAGCATTTT.

V usage is TRBV27 and J usage is TRBJ1-6; TRBD1 is a possible D gene (6 bases). The CDR3 totals 16 residues. V gave up 6 bases and J gave up 0 bases, with 12 bases separating them. CDR1 is MNHEY, CDR2 SMNVEV, per germline (reference sequence). For the CDR3, the DNA is TGTGCCAGCAGGACAGGAAAGAGCTCCTATAATTCACCCCTCCACTTT. Translating it yields CASRTGKSSYNSPLHF.